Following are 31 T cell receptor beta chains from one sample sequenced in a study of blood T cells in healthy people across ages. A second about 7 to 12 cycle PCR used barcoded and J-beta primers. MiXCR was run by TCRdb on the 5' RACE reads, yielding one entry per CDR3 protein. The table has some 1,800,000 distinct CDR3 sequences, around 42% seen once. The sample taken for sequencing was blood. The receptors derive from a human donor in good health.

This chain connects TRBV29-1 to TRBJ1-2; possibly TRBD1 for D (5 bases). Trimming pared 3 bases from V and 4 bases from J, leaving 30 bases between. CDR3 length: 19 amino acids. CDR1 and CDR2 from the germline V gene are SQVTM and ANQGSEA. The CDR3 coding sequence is TGCAGCGTTGACCCTATCCCCTCCCGGGGGGTACGGGCCTCCTATGGCTACACCTTC. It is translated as CSVDPIPSRGVRASYGYTF.

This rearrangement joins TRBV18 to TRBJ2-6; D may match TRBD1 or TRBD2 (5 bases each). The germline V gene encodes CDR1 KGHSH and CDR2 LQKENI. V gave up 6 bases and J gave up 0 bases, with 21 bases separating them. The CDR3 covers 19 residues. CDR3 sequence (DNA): TGTGCCAGCTCCCCCCCGGGCGAGGGGTCACTCTCTGGGGCCAACGTCCTGACTTTC. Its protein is CASSPPGEGSLSGANVLTF.

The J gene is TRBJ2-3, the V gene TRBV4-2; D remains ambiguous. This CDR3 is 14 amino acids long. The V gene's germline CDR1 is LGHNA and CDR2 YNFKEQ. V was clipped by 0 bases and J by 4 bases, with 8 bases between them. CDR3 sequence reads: CASSQDMGSDTQYF. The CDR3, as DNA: TGTGCCAGCAGCCAAGATATGGGGTCAGATACGCAGTATTTT.

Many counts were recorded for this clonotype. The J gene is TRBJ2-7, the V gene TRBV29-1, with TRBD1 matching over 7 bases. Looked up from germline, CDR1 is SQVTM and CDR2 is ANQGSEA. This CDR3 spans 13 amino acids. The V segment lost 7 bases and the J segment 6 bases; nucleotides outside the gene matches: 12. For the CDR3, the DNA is TGCAGCGCCTTGGGGACAGCGACCTCCGAGCAGTACTTC. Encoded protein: CSALGTATSEQYF.

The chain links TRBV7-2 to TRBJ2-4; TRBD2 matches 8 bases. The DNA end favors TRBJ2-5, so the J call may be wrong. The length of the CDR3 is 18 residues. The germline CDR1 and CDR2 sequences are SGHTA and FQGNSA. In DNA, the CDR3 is TGTGCCAGCAGCTTAGCTCCAGGACTAGCAACCCCTTCAGGGACCCAGTACTTC. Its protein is CASSLAPGLATPSGTQYF.

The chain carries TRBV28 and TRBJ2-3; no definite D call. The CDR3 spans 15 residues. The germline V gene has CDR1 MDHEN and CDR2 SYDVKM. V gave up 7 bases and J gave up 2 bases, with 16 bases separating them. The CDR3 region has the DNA TGTGCCAGCATCCCCTTTACGGCAAACACAGATACGCAGTATTTT. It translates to CASIPFTANTDTQYF.

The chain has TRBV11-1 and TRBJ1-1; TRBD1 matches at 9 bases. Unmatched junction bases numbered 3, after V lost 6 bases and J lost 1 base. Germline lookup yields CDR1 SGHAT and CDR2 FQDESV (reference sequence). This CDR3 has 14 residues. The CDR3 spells CASRAQGANTEAFF. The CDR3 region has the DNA TGTGCCAGCAGAGCACAGGGGGCGAACACTGAAGCTTTCTTT.

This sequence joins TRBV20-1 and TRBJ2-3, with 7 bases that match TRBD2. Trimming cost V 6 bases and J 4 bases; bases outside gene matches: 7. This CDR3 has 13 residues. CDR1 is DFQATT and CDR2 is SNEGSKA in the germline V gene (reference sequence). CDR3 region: CSATGRASDTQYF. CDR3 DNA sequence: TGCAGTGCAACGGGGAGGGCCTCAGATACGCAGTATTTT.

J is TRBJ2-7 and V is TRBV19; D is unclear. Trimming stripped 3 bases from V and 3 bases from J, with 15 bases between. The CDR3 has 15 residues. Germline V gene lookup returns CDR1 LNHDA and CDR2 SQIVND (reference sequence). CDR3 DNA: TGTGCCAGTAGTATGACGTCGGGTGAAGGCTACGAGCAGTACTTC. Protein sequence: CASSMTSGEGYEQYF.

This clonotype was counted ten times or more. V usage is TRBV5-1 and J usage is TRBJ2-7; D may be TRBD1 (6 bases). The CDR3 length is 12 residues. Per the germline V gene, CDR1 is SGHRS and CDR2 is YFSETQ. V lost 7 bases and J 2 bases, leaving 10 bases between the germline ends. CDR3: CASRQDTYEQYF. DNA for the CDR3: TGCGCCAGCCGACAGGATACCTACGAGCAGTACTTC.

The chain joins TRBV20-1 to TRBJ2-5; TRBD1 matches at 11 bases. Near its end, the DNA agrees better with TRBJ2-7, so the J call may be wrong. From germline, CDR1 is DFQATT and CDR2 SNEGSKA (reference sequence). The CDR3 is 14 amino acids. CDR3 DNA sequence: TGCAGTGCTAGAGGGGCGGGACAGGGGGACGAGCAGTACTTC. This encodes CSARGAGQGDEQYF.

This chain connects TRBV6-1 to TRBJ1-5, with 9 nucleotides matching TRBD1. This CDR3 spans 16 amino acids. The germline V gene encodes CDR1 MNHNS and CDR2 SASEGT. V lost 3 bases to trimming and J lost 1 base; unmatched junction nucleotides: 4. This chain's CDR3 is CASSELQGASNQPQHF. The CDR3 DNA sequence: TGTGCCAGCAGTGAGCTACAGGGGGCCAGCAATCAGCCCCAGCATTTT.

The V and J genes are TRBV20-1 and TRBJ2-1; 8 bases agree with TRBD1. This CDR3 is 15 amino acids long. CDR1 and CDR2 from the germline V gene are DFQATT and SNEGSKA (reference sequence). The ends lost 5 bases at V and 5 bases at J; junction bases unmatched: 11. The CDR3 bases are TGCAGTGCTCCACCAGGACAGGGCGCCGACAATGAGCAGTTCTTC. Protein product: CSAPPGQGADNEQFF.

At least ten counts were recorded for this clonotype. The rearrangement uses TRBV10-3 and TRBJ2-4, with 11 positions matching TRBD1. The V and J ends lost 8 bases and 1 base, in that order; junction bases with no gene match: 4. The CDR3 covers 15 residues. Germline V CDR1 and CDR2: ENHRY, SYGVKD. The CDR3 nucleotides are TGTGCCATCGGACAGGGGGCATTGGCCAAAAACATTCAGTACTTC. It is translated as CAIGQGALAKNIQYF.

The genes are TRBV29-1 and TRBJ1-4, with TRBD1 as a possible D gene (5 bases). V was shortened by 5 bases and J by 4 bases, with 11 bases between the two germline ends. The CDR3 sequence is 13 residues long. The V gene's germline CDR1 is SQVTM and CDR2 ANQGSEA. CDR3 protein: CSVSGRNNEKLFF. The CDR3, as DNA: TGCAGCGTTTCGGGACGGAATAATGAAAAACTGTTTTTT.

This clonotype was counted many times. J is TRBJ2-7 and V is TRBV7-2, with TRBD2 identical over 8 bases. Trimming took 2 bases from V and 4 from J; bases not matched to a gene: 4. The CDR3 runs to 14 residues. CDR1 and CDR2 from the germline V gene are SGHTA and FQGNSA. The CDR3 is CASSLRLAGYEQYF. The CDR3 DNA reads TGTGCCAGCAGCTTACGATTAGCGGGATACGAGCAGTACTTC.

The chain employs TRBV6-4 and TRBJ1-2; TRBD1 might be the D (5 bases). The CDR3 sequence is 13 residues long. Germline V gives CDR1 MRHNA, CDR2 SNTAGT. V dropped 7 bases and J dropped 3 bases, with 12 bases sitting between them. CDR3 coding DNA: TGTGCCAGCAAAACCAGGGAGGACTATGGCTACACCTTC. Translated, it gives CASKTREDYGYTF.

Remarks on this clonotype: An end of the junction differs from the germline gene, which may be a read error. As DNA, the CDR3 is TGCAGTGCTAACGAACACCCGAAAGGCCTAGCTAACTATGGCTGCACCTTC. Translation: CSANEHPKGLANYGCTF. This chain joins TRBV20-1 and TRBJ1-2, with D unresolved. CDR1 is DFQATT, CDR2 SNEGSKA, per germline (reference sequence). The CDR3 spans 17 residues.

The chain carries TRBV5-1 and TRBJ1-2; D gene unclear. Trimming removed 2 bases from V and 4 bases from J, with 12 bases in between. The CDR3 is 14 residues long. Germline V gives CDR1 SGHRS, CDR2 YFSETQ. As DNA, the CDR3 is TGCGCCAGCAGCTTCGACGGAGTAGGCTATGGCTACACCTTC. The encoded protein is CASSFDGVGYGYTF. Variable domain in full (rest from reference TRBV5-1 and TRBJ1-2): KAGVTQTPRYLIKTRGQQVTLSCSPISGHRSVSWYQQTPGQGLQFLFEYFSETQRNKGNFPGRFSGRQFSNSRSEMNVSTLELGDSALYLCASSFDGVGYGYTFGSGTRLTVV.

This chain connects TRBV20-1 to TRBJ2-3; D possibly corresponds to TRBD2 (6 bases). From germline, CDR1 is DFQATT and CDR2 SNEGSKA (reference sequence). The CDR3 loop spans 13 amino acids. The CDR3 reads CSLLASGTDTQYF. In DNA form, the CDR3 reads TGCAGCCTACTAGCAAGTGGCACAGATACGCAGTATTTT.

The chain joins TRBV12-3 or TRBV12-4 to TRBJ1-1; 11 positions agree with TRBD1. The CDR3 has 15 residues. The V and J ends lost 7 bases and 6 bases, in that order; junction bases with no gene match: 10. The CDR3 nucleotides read TGTGCCAGCAACCCGGGACAGGGGGTTGGCGCTGAAGCTTTCTTT. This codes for CASNPGQGVGAEAFF.

The CDR3 DNA follows: TGTGCCAGCAGCTGGACAGGGGAAGGTGGGGCCAACGTCCTGACTTTC. Encoded protein: CASSWTGEGGANVLTF. V gene TRBV7-3 combines with J gene TRBJ2-6; 9 bases are a match to TRBD1. Germline assignment: CDR1 SGHTA and CDR2 FQGTGA. V lost 4 bases, J lost 3 bases, and 4 bases stayed unmatched. This CDR3 has 16 amino acids.

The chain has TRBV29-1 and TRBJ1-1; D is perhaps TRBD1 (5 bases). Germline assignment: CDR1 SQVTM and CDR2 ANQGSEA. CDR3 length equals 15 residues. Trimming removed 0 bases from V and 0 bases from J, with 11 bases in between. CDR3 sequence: CSVEDLGGVNTEAFF. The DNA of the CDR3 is TGCAGCGTTGAAGATCTTGGGGGGGTGAACACTGAAGCTTTCTTT.

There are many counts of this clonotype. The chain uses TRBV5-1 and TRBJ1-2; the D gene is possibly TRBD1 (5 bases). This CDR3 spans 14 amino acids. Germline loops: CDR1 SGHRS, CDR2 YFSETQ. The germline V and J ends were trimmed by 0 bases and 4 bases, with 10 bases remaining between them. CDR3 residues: CASSLEGVGYGYTF. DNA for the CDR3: TGCGCCAGCAGCTTGGAAGGGGTCGGCTATGGCTACACCTTC.

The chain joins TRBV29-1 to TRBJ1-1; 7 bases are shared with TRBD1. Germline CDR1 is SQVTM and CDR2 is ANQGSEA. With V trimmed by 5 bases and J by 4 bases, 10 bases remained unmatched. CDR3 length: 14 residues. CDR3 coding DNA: TGCAGCGTTAATCTCGGACAGGTTGCCACTGAAGCTTTCTTT. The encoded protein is CSVNLGQVATEAFF. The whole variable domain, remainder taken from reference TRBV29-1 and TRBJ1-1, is SAVISQKPSRDICQRGTSLTIQCQVDSQVTMMFWYRQQPGQSLTLIATANQGSEATYESGFVIDKFPISRPNLTFSTLTVSNMSPEDSSIYLCSVNLGQVATEAFFGQGTRLTVV.

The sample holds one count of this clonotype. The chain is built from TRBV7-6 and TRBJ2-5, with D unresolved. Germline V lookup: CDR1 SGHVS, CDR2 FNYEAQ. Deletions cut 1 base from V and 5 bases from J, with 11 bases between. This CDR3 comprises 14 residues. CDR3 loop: CASSLGGRWETQYF. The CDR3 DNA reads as TGTGCCAGCAGCTTAGGCGGACGGTGGGAGACCCAGTACTTC.

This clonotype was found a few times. The CDR3 bases are TGTGCCAGCACCCCATCGACTAGCGGGGCGAGCTCCTACAATGAGCAGTACTTC. Amino acid sequence: CASTPSTSGASSYNEQYF. J is TRBJ2-7 and V is TRBV7-9, with 11 bases lining up with TRBD2. The CDR3 totals 18 residues. J lost 7 bases, V lost 7 bases, and 21 bases had no gene match. The V gene's germline CDR1 is SEHNR and CDR2 FQNEAQ (reference sequence).

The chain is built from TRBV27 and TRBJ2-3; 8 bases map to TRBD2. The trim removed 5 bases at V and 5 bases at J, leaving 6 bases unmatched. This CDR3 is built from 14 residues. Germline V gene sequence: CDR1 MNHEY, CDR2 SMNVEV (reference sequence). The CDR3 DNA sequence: TGTGCCAGCAGTGTCGGGGGGGCGGTAGATACGCAGTATTTT. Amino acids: CASSVGGAVDTQYF.

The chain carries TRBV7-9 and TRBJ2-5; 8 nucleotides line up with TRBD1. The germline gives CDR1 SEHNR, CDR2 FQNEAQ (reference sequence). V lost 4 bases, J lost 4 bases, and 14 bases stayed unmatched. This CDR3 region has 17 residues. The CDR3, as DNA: TGTGCCAGCAGCTCAGACCTCAGGGGGCCTGTCACAGAGACCCAGTACTTC. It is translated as CASSSDLRGPVTETQYF.

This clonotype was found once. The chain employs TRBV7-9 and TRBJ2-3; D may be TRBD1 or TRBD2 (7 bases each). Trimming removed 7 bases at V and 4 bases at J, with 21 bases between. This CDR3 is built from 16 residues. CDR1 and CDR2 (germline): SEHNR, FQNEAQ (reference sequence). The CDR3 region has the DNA TGTGCCAGCACCCCGAGGGGAGGGGGCCTCGCAGATACGCAGTATTTT. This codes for CASTPRGGGLADTQYF.

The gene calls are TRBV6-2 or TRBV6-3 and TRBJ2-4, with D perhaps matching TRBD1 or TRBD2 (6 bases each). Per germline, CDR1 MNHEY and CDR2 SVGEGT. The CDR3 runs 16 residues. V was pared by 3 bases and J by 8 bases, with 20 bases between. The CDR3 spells CASSYDQRGEEDIQYF. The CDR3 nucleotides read TGTGCCAGCAGTTATGATCAGAGGGGGGAGGAGGACATTCAGTACTTC.